This T cell receptor beta chain emerged from a study of a mutant IDH1 vaccine in newly diagnosed glioma. Study at large: There were roughly 62% males and about 38% females among treated patients, whose mean age was approximately 38 years. Week 35 was assigned to visit V12, and week 47 was assigned to visit V13.

Only in-frame clones appear in the TCRdb table, and some are missing; sequencing was by immunoSEQ multiplex PCR. The sample consists of 40,000 to 45,000 clones, approximately 82% of them appearing once. Trimming left V 4 bases short and J 8 bases short, with 15 bases between. Germline V gene data show CDR1 as SGHRS and CDR2 as YFSETQ. This CDR3 is 14 amino acids long. Time point reported: week 47, end of study. Doses comprised 300 ug of mutant IDH1 20-mer peptide each, plus topical imiquimod. As concerns this clone: Its specificity is not known.

The TCR comes from a man between 18 and 29 years old with glioma. Some clones in this sample may be carry-over from other donors' samples. This chain uses TRBV5-1 with TRBJ1-4, with TRBD1 as a possible D gene (6 bases). Sequencing was performed on PBMCs, taken from a glioma patient whose treatment included an IDH1 peptide vaccine. The CDR3 coding sequence is TGCGCCAGCAGCGAGAACAGGGCGAGGGAAAAACTGTTTTTT. Its protein is CASSENRAREKLFF.